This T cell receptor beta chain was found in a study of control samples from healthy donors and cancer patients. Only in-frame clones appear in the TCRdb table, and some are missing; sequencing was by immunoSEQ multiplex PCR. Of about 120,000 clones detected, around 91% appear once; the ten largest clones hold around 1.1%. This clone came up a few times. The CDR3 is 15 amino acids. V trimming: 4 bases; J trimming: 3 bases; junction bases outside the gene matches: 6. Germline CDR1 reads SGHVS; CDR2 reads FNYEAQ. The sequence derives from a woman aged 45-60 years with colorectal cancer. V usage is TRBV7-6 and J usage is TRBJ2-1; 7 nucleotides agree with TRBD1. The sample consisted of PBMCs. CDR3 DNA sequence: TGTGCCAGCAGCTCTTGGACAGGAGACTACAATGAGCAGTTCTTC. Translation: CASSSWTGDYNEQFF.